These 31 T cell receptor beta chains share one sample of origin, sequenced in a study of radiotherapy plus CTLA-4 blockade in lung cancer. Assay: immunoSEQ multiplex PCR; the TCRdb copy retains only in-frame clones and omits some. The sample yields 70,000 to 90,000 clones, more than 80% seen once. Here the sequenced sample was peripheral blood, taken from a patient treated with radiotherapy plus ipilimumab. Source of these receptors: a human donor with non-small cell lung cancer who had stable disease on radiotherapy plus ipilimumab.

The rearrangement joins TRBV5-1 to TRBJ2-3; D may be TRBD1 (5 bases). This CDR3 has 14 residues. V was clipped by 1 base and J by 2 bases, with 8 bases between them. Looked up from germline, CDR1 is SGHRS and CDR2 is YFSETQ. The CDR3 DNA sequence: TGCGCCAGCAGCTTGACGACAGCCACAGATACGCAGTATTTT. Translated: CASSLTTATDTQYF.

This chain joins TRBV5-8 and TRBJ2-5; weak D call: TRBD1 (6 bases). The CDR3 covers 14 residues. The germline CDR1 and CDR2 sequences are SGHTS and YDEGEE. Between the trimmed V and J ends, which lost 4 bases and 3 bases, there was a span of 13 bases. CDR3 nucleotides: TGTGCCAGCAGCCCCGGACAGATCGAAGAGACCCAGTACTTC. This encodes CASSPGQIEETQYF.

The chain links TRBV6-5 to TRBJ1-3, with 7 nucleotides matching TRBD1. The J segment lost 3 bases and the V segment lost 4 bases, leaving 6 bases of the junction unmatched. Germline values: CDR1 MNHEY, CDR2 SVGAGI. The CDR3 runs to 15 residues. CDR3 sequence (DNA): TGTGCCAGCAGTTCCACCAGGGGGTTTGGAAACACCATATATTTT. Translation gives CASSSTRGFGNTIYF.

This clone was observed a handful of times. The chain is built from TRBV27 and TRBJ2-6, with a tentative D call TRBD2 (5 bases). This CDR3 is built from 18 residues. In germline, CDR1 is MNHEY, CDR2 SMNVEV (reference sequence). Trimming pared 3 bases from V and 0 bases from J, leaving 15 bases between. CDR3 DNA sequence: TGTGCCAGCAGTTTTGGATCGGGGAACCCCTCTGGGGCCAACGTCCTGACTTTC. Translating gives CASSFGSGNPSGANVLTF.

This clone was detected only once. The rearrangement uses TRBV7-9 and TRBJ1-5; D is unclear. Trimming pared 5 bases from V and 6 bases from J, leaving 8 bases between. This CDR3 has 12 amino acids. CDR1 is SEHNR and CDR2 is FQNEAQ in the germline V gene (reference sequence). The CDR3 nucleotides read TGTGCCAGCAGCCCACCGGGTCAGCCCCAGCATTTT. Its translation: CASSPPGQPQHF.

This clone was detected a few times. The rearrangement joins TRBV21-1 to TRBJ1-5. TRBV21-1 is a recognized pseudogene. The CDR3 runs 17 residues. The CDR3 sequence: CASSKEGEVYSNQPQHF. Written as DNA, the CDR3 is TGTGCCAGCAGCAAAGAGGGAGAAGTCTATAGCAATCAGCCCCAGCATTTT.

In DNA form, the CDR3 reads TGTGCCATCAGTGGGTCATTGACAGGTTCTTACTACGAGCAGTACTTC. Protein: CAISGSLTGSYYEQYF. V gene TRBV10-3 combines with J gene TRBJ2-7; D might be TRBD1 (6 bases). CDR1 and CDR2 from the germline V gene are ENHRY and SYGVKD. The length of the CDR3 is 16 residues. Trimming took off 4 bases at V and 3 bases at J, with 19 bases between the two ends.

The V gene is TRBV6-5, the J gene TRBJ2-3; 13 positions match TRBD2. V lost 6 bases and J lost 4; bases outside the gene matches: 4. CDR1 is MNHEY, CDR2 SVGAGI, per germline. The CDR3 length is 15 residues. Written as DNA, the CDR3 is TGTGCCAGCAGGGGACTAGCGGGGTTACCAGATACGCAGTATTTT. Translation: CASRGLAGLPDTQYF.

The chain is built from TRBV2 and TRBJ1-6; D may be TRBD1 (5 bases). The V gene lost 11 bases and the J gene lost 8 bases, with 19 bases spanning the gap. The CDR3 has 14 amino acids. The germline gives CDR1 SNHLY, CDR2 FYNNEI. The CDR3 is CAGRPGATYSPLHF. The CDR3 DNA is TGTGCCGGTCGGCCCGGGGCCACCTATTCACCCCTCCACTTT.

CDR3 bases: TGTGCCAGCAGCTTAACGGGGAGCTCCTACAATGAGCAGTTCTTC. The encoded protein is CASSLTGSSYNEQFF. The rearrangement joins TRBV7-9 to TRBJ2-1, with D possibly TRBD2 on 5 matching bases. V lost 2 bases and J 0 bases, leaving 8 bases between the germline ends. The germline CDR1 and CDR2 sequences are SEHNR and FQNEAQ (reference sequence). This CDR3 comprises 15 residues.

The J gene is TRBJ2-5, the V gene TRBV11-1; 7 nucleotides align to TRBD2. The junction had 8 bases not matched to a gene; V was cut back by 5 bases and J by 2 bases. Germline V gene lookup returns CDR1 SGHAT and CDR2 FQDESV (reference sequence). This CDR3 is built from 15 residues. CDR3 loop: CASSLREGLQETQYF. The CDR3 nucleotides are TGTGCCAGCAGCCTGAGGGAGGGACTTCAAGAGACCCAGTACTTC.

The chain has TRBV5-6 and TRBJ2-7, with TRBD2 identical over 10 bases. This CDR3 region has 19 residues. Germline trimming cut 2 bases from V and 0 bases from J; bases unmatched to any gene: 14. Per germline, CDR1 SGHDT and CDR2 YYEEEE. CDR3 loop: CASSFWVGLATPSSYEQYF. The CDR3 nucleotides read TGTGCCAGCAGCTTCTGGGTGGGACTAGCGACCCCAAGCTCCTACGAGCAGTACTTC.

The CDR3 sequence is CASSLRTDTQYF. CDR3 in DNA: TGTGCCAGCAGCTTAAGGACAGATACGCAGTATTTT. This chain links TRBV11-1 with TRBJ2-3; D is uncertain. Germline V gives CDR1 SGHAT, CDR2 FQDESV (reference sequence). V was pared by 2 bases and J by 3 bases, with 3 bases between. The CDR3 consists of 12 residues.

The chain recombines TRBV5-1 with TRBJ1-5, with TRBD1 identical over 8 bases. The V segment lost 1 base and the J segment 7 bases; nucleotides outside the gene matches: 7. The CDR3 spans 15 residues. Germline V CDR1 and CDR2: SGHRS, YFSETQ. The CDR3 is CASSLRPGGVQPQHF. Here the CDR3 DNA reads TGCGCCAGCAGCTTGAGACCAGGGGGCGTACAGCCCCAGCATTTT.

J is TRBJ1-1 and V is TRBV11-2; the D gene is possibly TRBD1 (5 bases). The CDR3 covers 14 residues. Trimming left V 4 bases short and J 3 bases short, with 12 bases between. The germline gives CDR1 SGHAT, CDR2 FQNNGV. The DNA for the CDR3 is TGTGCCAGCAGCTCAACCGGGGGGTACACTGAAGCTTTCTTT. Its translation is CASSSTGGYTEAFF.

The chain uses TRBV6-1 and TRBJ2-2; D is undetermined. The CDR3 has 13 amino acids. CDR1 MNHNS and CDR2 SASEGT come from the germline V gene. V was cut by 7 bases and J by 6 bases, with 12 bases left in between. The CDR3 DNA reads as TGTGCCAGCAAGGTTAAGGGTGCCGGGGAGCTGTTTTTT. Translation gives CASKVKGAGELFF.

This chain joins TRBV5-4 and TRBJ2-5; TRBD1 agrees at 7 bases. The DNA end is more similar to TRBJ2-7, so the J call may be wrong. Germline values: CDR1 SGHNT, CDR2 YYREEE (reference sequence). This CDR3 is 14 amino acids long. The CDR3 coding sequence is TGTGCCAGCACCGCAGACAGGGCCCCCCACGAGCAGTACTTC. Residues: CASTADRAPHEQYF.

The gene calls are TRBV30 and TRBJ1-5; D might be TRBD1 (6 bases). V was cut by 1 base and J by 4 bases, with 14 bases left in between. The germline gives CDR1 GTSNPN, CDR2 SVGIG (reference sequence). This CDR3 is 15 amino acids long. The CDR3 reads CAWSGVGGRNQPQHF. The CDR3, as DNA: TGTGCCTGGAGTGGGGTAGGGGGGAGGAATCAGCCCCAGCATTTT.

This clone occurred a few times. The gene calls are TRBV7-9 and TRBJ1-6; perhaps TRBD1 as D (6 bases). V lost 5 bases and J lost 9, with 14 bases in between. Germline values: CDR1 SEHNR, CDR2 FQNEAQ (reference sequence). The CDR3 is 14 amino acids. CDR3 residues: CASSQSGTISPLHF. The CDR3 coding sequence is TGTGCCAGCAGCCAGTCCGGGACAATTTCACCCCTCCACTTT.

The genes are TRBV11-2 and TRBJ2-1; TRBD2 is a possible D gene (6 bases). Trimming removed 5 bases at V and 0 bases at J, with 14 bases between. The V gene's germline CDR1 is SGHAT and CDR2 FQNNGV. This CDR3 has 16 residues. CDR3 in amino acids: CASSRAAGNSYNEQFF. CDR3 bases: TGTGCCAGCAGCCGAGCGGCGGGGAACTCCTACAATGAGCAGTTCTTC.

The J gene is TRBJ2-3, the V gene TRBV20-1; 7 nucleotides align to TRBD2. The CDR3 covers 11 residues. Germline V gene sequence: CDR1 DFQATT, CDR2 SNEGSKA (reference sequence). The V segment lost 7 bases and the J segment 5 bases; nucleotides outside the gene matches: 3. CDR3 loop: CSVAGEDTQYF. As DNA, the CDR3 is TGCAGTGTCGCGGGGGAAGATACGCAGTATTTT.

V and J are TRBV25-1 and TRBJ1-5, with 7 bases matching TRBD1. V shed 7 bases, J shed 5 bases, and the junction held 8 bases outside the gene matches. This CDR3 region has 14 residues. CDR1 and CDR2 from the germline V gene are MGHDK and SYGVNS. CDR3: CASNHGRGDQPQHF. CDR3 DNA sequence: TGTGCCAGCAATCACGGCAGGGGGGATCAGCCCCAGCATTTT.

The CDR3 here is CASRDRAWTEAFF. In DNA, the CDR3 is TGTGCCAGCAGGGACAGGGCTTGGACTGAAGCTTTCTTT. The chain employs TRBV6-1 and TRBJ1-1, with 8 bases aligning to TRBD1. The CDR3 spans 13 residues. Germline V gene sequence: CDR1 MNHNS, CDR2 SASEGT. The ends lost 6 bases at V and 5 bases at J; junction bases unmatched: 5.

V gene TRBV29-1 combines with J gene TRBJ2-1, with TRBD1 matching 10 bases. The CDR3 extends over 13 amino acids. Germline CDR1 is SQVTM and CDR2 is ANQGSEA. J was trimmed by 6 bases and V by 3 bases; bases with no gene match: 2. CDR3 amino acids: CSVEGTGVNEQFF. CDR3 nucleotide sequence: TGCAGCGTTGAGGGGACAGGGGTCAATGAGCAGTTCTTC.

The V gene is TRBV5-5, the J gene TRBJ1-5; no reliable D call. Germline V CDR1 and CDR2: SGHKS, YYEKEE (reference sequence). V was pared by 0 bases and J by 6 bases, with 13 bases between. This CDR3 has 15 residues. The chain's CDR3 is CASSLEADRAQPQHF. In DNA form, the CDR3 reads TGTGCCAGCAGCTTGGAGGCAGATCGGGCTCAGCCCCAGCATTTT.

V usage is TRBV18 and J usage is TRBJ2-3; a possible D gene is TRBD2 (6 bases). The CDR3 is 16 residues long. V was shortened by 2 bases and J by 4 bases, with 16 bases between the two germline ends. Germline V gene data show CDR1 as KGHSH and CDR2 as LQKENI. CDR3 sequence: CASSPVSGGRADTQYF. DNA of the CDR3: TGTGCCAGCTCACCAGTGAGCGGAGGGCGGGCAGATACGCAGTATTTT.

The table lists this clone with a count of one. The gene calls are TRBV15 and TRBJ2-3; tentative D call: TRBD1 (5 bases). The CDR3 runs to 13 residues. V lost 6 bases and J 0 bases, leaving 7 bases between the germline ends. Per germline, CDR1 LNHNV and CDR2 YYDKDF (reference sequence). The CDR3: CATRTGSTDTQYF. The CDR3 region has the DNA TGTGCCACCAGAACAGGTAGCACAGATACGCAGTATTTT. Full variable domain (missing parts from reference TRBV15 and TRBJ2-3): DAMVIQNPRYQVTQFGKPVTLSCSQTLNHNVMYWYQQKSSQAPKLLFHYYDKDFNNEADTPDNFQSRRPNTSFCFLDIRSPGLGDTAMYLCATRTGSTDTQYFGPGTRLTVL.

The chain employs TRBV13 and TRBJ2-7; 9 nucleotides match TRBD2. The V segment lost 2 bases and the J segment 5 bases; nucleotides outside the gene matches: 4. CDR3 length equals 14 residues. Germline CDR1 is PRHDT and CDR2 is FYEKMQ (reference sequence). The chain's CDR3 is CASSLSGTSNEQYF. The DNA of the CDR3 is TGTGCCAGCAGCTTATCCGGGACTAGCAACGAGCAGTACTTC. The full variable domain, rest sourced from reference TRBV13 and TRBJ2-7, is AAGVIQSPRHLIKEKRETATLKCYPIPRHDTVYWYQQGPGQDPQFLISFYEKMQSDKGSIPDRFSAQQFSDYHSELNMSSLELGDSALYFCASSLSGTSNEQYFGPGTRLTVT.

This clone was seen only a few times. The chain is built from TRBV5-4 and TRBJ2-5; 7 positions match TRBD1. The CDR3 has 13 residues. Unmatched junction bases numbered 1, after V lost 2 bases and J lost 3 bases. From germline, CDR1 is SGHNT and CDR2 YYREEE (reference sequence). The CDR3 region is CASSFDREETQYF. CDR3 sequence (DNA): TGTGCCAGCAGCTTTGACAGGGAAGAGACCCAGTACTTC.

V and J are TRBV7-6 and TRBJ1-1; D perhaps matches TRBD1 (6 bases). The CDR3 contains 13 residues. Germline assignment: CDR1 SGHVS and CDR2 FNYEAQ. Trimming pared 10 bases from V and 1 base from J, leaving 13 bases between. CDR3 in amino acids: CATKEGENTEAFF. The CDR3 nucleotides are TGTGCCACCAAGGAGGGGGAGAACACTGAAGCTTTCTTT.

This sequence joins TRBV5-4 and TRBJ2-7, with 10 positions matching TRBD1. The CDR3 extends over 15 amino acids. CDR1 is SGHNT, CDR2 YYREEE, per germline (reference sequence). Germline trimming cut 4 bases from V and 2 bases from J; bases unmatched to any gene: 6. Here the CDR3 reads CASSASGTGAYEQYF. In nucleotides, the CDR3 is TGTGCCAGCAGCGCATCCGGGACAGGGGCCTACGAGCAGTACTTC. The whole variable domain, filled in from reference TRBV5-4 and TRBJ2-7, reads ETGVTQSPTHLIKTRGQQVTLRCSSQSGHNTVSWYQQALGQGPQFIFQYYREEENGRGNFPPRFSGLQFPNYSSELNVNALELDDSALYLCASSASGTGAYEQYFGPGTRLTVT.